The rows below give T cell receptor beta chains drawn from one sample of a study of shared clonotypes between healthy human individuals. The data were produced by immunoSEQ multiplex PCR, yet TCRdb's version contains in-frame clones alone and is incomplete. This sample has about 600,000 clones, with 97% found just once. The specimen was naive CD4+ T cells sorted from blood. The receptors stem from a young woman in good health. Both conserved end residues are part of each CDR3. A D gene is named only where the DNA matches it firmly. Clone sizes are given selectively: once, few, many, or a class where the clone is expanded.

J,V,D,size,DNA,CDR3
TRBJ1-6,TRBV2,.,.,TGTGCCAGCACCCGGACAGAAAATTCACCCCTCCACTTT,CASTRTENSPLHF
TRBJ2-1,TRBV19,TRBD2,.,TGTGCCAGTAGTATCCCAACTAGCGGGAAGGATGAGCAGTTCTTC,CASSIPTSGKDEQFF
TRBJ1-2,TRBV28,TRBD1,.,TGTGCCAGCAGTCCCGTCAAAGGGACAGGGAAAGATGGCTACACCTTC,CASSPVKGTGKDGYTF
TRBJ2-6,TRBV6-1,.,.,TGTGCCAGCAGTGAAAGGCGTCTCTCTGGGGCCAACGTCCTGACTTTC,CASSERRLSGANVLTF
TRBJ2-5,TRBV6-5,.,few,TGTGCCAGCACCTCGGGTCGCGAGACCCAGTACTTC,CASTSGRETQYF
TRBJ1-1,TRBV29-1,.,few,TGCAGCGTCCGAGGGACTGAAGCTTTCTTT,CSVRGTEAFF
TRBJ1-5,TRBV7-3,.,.,TGTGCCAGCAGCTTAATTTCGGGAGCTGGTCAGCCCCAGCATTTT,CASSLISGAGQPQHF
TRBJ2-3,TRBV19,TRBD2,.,TGTGCCAGTAGTATCGTACTAGCGGGAGGGGATACGCAGTATTTT,CASSIVLAGGDTQYF
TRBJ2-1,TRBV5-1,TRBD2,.,TGCGCCAGCAGCTTGGACCTAGCGGGAGGCAATGAGCAGTTCTTC,CASSLDLAGGNEQFF
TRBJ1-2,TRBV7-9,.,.,TGTGCCAGCAGCTTAACGCGAGGACAGAATGGCTACACCTTC,CASSLTRGQNGYTF
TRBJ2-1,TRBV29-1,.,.,TGCAGCGTTGACCCCTCGGACCCACCCAGGGACAATGAGCAGTTCTTC,CSVDPSDPPRDNEQFF
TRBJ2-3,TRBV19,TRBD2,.,TGTGCCAGTAGTATAGTCGGACTAGCGGGAGGCACAGATACGCAGTATTTT,CASSIVGLAGGTDTQYF
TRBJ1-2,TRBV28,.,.,TGTGCCAGCAGTTCCCGACAGGCCTATGGCTACACCTTC,CASSSRQAYGYTF
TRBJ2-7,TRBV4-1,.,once,TGCGCCAGCAGCCAAGTAGGACGGTCAACCTACGAGCAGTACTTC,CASSQVGRSTYEQYF
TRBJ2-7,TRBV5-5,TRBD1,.,TGTGCCAGCAGCGCGGACAGGGGAATGACCTACGAGCAGTACTTC,CASSADRGMTYEQYF
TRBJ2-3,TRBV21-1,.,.,TGTGCCCGACTAGACGCTATATCAGATACGCAGTATTTT,CARLDAISDTQYF
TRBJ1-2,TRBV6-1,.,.,TGTGCCACCACTACGACAGATCCGTACACCTTC,CATTTTDPYTF